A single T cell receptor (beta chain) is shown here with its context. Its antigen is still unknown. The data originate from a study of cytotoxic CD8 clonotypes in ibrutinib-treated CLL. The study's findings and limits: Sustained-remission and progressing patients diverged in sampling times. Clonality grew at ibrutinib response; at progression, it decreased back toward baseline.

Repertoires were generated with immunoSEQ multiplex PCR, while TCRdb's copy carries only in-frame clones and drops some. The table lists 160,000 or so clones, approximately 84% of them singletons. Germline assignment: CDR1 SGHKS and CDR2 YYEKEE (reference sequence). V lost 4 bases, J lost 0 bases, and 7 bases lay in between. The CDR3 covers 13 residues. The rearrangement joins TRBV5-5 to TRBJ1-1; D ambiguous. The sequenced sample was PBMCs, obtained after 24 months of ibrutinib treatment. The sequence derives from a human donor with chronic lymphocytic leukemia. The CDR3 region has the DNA TGTGCCAGCAGCCACCCCATGAACACTGAAGCTTTCTTT. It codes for CASSHPMNTEAFF.